What follows are 11 T cell receptor beta chains derived from one specimen sequenced in a study of T cells in Graves' hyperthyroidism and ophthalmopathy. Amplification of TCR beta CDR3 regions used RNA as the template. First-round RT-PCR targeting the TCR CDR3 was performed with the HTBI primer set. TCRdb analysed the multiplex PCR reads with MiXCR anew, one entry per CDR3 protein. The sample lists some 490,000 distinct CDR3 sequences; 22% were seen once. Sequencing was done on a sample of blood. These TCRs come from a woman in her seventies with Graves' ophthalmopathy.

V usage is TRBV3-1 and J usage is TRBJ2-2; D might be TRBD2 (6 bases). The CDR3 runs to 19 residues. V was clipped by 1 base and J by 4 bases, with 22 bases between them. Germline V gene lookup returns CDR1 LGHDT and CDR2 YNNKEL (reference sequence). CDR3 amino acids: CASSQVVFGGGKGTGELFF. CDR3 DNA sequence: TGTGCCAGCAGCCAAGTTGTATTTGGCGGCGGGAAAGGCACCGGGGAGCTGTTTTTT.

In regard to this clonotype: Compared with germline, one end of the junction differs, possibly owing to a read error. The chain carries TRBV6-9 and TRBJ1-1; D might be TRBD1 (5 bases). The length of the CDR3 is 14 residues. From germline, CDR1 is MNHGY and CDR2 SVAAGI. The CDR3 reads CASSDWGEETEAFF. The CDR3 bases are TGCGCCAGCAGTGATTGGGGCGAGGAGACTGAAGCTTTCTTT.

In regard to this clonotype: Being one base from a much bigger clone, this may be a read error. The chain links TRBV11-1 to TRBJ2-1; D call uncertain. CDR3 length equals 12 residues. Germline V gives CDR1 SGHAT, CDR2 FQDESV (reference sequence). As DNA, the CDR3 is TGTGCCAGCAGCATCCCAGACAATGAGCAGTCCTTC. The encoded protein is CASSIPDNEQSF.

This clonotype was counted a few times. The V and J genes are TRBV6-1 and TRBJ2-7; TRBD2 aligns across 7 bases. V dropped 6 bases and J dropped 3; count of bases not matched to a gene: 5. Germline values: CDR1 MNHNS, CDR2 SASEGT. This CDR3 comprises 13 residues. CDR3 DNA sequence: TGTGCCAGCAGCATTGGGACTATCTACGAGCAGTACTTC. Translation gives CASSIGTIYEQYF.

The chain has TRBV10-3 and TRBJ2-7; D gene uncertain. V dropped 5 bases and J dropped 0 bases, with 5 bases sitting between them. CDR3 length equals 12 residues. Germline CDR1 reads ENHRY; CDR2 reads SYGVKD. The CDR3 DNA is TGTGCCATCAGTACGGACTCCTACGAGCAGTACTTC. This encodes CAISTDSYEQYF.

V and J are TRBV3-1 and TRBJ2-7; D call uncertain. The V end lost 2 bases, the J end lost 2 bases, and 16 bases lay between the germline ends. Looked up from germline, CDR1 is LGHDT and CDR2 is YNNKEL (reference sequence). The CDR3 is made up of 16 amino acids. CDR3 in DNA: TGTGCCAGCAGCCAATTGGGTTTCCCAACGACCTACGAGCAGTACTTC. This sequence encodes CASSQLGFPTTYEQYF.

This chain joins TRBV7-9 and TRBJ2-1, with 10 nucleotides matching TRBD1. Germline trimming cut 5 bases from V and 1 base from J; bases unmatched to any gene: 8. The CDR3 covers 17 residues. Germline V lookup: CDR1 SEHNR, CDR2 FQNEAQ (reference sequence). The CDR3: CASSPYSGQGSYNEQFF. The CDR3 nucleotides read TGTGCCAGCAGCCCTTACTCGGGACAGGGGTCCTACAATGAGCAGTTCTTC.

The chain couples TRBV5-1 to TRBJ1-2; a weak D match, TRBD1 (6 bases). The germline V and J ends were trimmed by 4 bases and 2 bases, with 15 bases remaining between them. Germline V gene lookup returns CDR1 SGHRS and CDR2 YFSETQ. The CDR3 contains 15 residues. Written as DNA, the CDR3 is TGCGCCAGCAGCCCCTGGACAGCCTCAAACTATGGCTACACCTTC. Its protein product is CASSPWTASNYGYTF.

This clonotype was observed a handful of times. V gene TRBV28 combines with J gene TRBJ1-3, with D possibly being TRBD1 (6 bases). V dropped 1 base and J dropped 4 bases, with 14 bases sitting between them. The germline CDR1 and CDR2 sequences are MDHEN and SYDVKM. The length of the CDR3 is 16 residues. The CDR3 DNA reads TGTGCCAGCAGTTTATCTGCCCAGGGGTTAGGAAACACCATATATTTT. It yields the protein CASSLSAQGLGNTIYF.

With respect to this clonotype: Relative to the germline gene, one junction end is altered; a read error may explain this. CDR3 protein: CANSLRTNYGYTF. The CDR3 region has the DNA TGTGCCAACAGCTTAAGGACTAACTATGGCTACACCTTC. V usage is TRBV7-2 and J usage is TRBJ1-2, with D unclear. The length of the CDR3 is 13 residues. The germline gives CDR1 SGHTA, CDR2 FQGNSA.

The sample holds many counts of this clonotype. The chain carries TRBV12-3 or TRBV12-4 and TRBJ2-1, with 7 bases identical to TRBD2. The J segment lost 5 bases and the V segment lost 0 bases, leaving 4 bases of the junction unmatched. There are 15 residues in the CDR3. This chain's CDR3 is CASSLAGGHNNEQFF. CDR3 coding DNA: TGTGCCAGCAGTTTAGCGGGAGGGCACAACAATGAGCAGTTCTTC.